This passage covers 10 T cell receptor beta chains from one sample sequenced in a study of regulatory T cells in long-lasting Graves disease. As for time point: persistent/refractory GD, antithyroid drugs over 5 years with positive TRAb. Extracted PBMC RNA gave rise to the TCR library. Building the TCR beta libraries relied on iRepertoire HTBI primers, and CDR3 regions underwent Arm-PCR. TCRdb itself ran the multiplex PCR reads through MiXCR, one entry per CDR3 protein. The top ten hold roughly 46% of the sample, which has 700,000 or so distinct CDR3 sequences, around 32% seen once. The sample consisted of peripheral blood mononuclear cells (PBMCs), taken when the disease was refractory, from a patient treated with antithyroid drugs. Source of these receptors: a female donor with Graves disease.

This clonotype occurred once. The rearrangement uses TRBV29-1 and TRBJ2-3; D tentatively fits TRBD1 or TRBD2 (5 bases each). V dropped 7 bases and J dropped 3 bases, with 11 bases sitting between them. Germline V gene lookup returns CDR1 SQVTM and CDR2 ANQGSEA. This CDR3 has 12 residues. CDR3 sequence (DNA): TGCAGCGGCAGGGACCTGACAGATACGCAGTATTTT. Translating gives CSGRDLTDTQYF.

Points on this clonotype: With a much larger clone just one base away, this may be a read error. The chain's CDR3 is CASSSRTGGNGNQPQHF. The CDR3 nucleotides are TGTGCCAGCAGTTCCCGGACAGGGGGCAATGGCAATCAGCCCCAGCATTTT. The V call is TRBV2, the J call TRBJ1-5; 11 bases fit TRBD1. The CDR3 is 17 amino acids. V lost 5 bases to trimming and J lost 2 bases; unmatched junction nucleotides: 8. CDR1 and CDR2 (germline): SNHLY, FYNNEI. Full variable domain (rest looked up from reference TRBV2 and TRBJ1-5): EPEVTQTPSHQVTQMGQEVILRCVPISNHLYFYWYRQILGQKVEFLVSFYNNEISEKSEIFDDQFSVERPDGSNFTLKIRSTKLEDSAMYFCASSSRTGGNGNQPQHFGDGTRLSIL.

This clonotype was recorded at least ten times. This chain joins TRBV20-1 and TRBJ1-1; 7 bases match TRBD1. Germline lookup yields CDR1 DFQATT and CDR2 SNEGSKA (reference sequence). CDR3 length equals 15 residues. V trimming: 4 bases; J trimming: 5 bases; junction bases outside the gene matches: 13. The CDR3 nucleotides are TGCAGTGCTACAGATAATCTAGGGGGCGCGACTGAAGCTTTCTTT. It yields the protein CSATDNLGGATEAFF.

DNA of the CDR3: TGTGCCAGCAGTAGTCCGATAACAGGGGCACCAGCCAAAAACATTCAGTACTTC. Protein: CASSSPITGAPAKNIQYF. V usage is TRBV12-3 or TRBV12-4 and J usage is TRBJ2-4, with 7 bases fitting TRBD1. Trimming cost V 5 bases and J 0 bases; bases outside gene matches: 13. The CDR3 loop spans 18 amino acids.

The J gene is TRBJ1-5, the V gene TRBV12-3 or TRBV12-4; perhaps TRBD1 as D (5 bases). Deletions cut 5 bases from V and 6 bases from J, with 11 bases between. The CDR3 contains 13 residues. The CDR3 reads CASSPLGVQPQHF. Written as DNA, the CDR3 is TGTGCCAGCAGTCCATTAGGGGTTCAGCCCCAGCATTTT.

This chain joins TRBV20-1 and TRBJ2-7; 9 positions agree with TRBD2. The V and J ends lost 6 bases and 6 bases, in that order; junction bases with no gene match: 3. The CDR3 sequence is 11 residues long. Germline V CDR1 and CDR2: DFQATT, SNEGSKA (reference sequence). The CDR3 spells CSAAGGGEQYF. CDR3 DNA sequence: TGCAGTGCGGCGGGAGGGGGCGAGCAGTACTTC.

The chain employs TRBV28 and TRBJ1-5; D is ambiguous. V gave up 5 bases and J gave up 4 bases, with 6 bases separating them. Per the germline V gene, CDR1 is MDHEN and CDR2 is SYDVKM. The CDR3 has 12 residues. This CDR3 is CASSIINQPQHF. The DNA for the CDR3 is TGTGCCAGCAGTATCATAAATCAGCCCCAGCATTTT. The variable domain in full, with the rest retrieved from reference TRBV28 and TRBJ1-5, is DVKVTQSSRYLVKRTGEKVFLECVQDMDHENMFWYRQDPGLGLRLIYFSYDVKMKEKGDIPEGYSVSREKKERFSLILESASTNQTSMYLCASSIINQPQHFGDGTRLSIL.

The chain recombines TRBV5-6 with TRBJ2-1; the match to TRBD2 covers 9 bases. The J segment lost 3 bases and the V segment lost 4 bases, leaving 8 bases of the junction unmatched. The CDR3 consists of 16 residues. The germline V gene has CDR1 SGHDT and CDR2 YYEEEE. Written as DNA, the CDR3 is TGTGCCAGCAGCGTCTTTCTAGCGGGGTACTACAATGAGCAGTTCTTC. Translating gives CASSVFLAGYYNEQFF. The full variable domain, rest sourced from reference TRBV5-6 and TRBJ2-1, is DAGVTQSPTHLIKTRGQQVTLRCSPKSGHDTVSWYQQALGQGPQFIFQYYEEEERQRGNFPDRFSGHQFPNYSSELNVNALLLGDSALYLCASSVFLAGYYNEQFFGPGTRLTVL.

This clonotype appeared a few times. The CDR3 loop is CASSSRGYHEQYF. Here the CDR3 DNA reads TGTGCCAGCAGCTCTAGGGGTTACCACGAGCAGTACTTC. The chain couples TRBV7-3 to TRBJ2-7; D possibly corresponds to TRBD1 (5 bases). Trimming removed 4 bases at V and 5 bases at J, with 12 bases between. This CDR3 comprises 13 residues. Germline CDR1 SGHTA, CDR2 FQGTGA.

The chain carries TRBV4-1 and TRBJ1-5; unclear D gene. The CDR3 is made up of 16 amino acids. With 2 bases removed from V and 3 bases from J, the gap between germline ends came to 14 bases. Germline V lookup: CDR1 MGHRA, CDR2 YSYEKL. The CDR3 here is CASSQYVPPANQPQHF. The CDR3 DNA sequence: TGCGCCAGCAGCCAATACGTTCCTCCGGCCAATCAGCCCCAGCATTTT.